The clone carrying this T cell receptor (beta chain) turned up a few times. The antigen remains undetermined. This specimen comes from a study of T cells in localized non-small cell lung cancer. Notes on the study in general: Increased T cell density in blood showed an association with longer overall survival. Paired adjacent lung recovered a median about 61 of the top 100 tumor clones. Highest T cell clonality was seen in uninvolved adjacent lung, surpassing that measured in tumor. One tumor region alone was sequenced, and heterogeneity therefore remains possible.

Sequencing was performed with immunoSEQ multiplex PCR; in TCRdb, only in-frame clones are kept and a portion is missing. The sample has 15,000 to 20,000 clones, roughly four fifths seen once. Germline V gene lookup returns CDR1 SGHRS and CDR2 YFSETQ. The CDR3 length is 15 residues. Trimming took 2 bases from V and 1 from J; bases not matched to a gene: 3. The sequencing here drew on peripheral blood, taken before any cancer treatment. The chain joins TRBV5-1 to TRBJ2-3, with 8 bases lining up with TRBD2. This TCR came from a man between 40 and 69 years old with stage I lung adenocarcinoma. DNA of the CDR3: TGCGCCAGCAGCTTCAGCGGGGGAGGCACAGATACGCAGTATTTT. This translates into CASSFSGGGTDTQYF.